The present TCR beta chain was sequenced within a study of blood T cell repertoires in COVID-19. Study-wide context: There were acute and convalescent COVID-19 samples, and they came from the United States, Italy and Spain. The analysed material was cDNA or gDNA that came from T cells, B-cell-depleted T cells, or PBMCs.

This clone was detected only a few times. The length of the CDR3 is 13 residues. Germline-derived CDR1 and CDR2 are WSHSY and SAAADI. Trimming stripped 5 bases from V and 4 bases from J, with 9 bases between. In the source study's methods: Scientists estimated how many nucleated cells there were by amplifying reference gene primers. Data came from immunoSEQ multiplex PCR; TCRdb stores just in-frame clones and leaves some out. The V and J calls and clone size were taken over from that table, and D and trimming were inferred from the DNA. The table shows hundreds of thousands of clones, with about nine tenths occurring only once.

The chain has TRBV10-2 and TRBJ2-1; D might be TRBD1 (6 bases). This clonotype was sampled from a woman in her 30s with COVID-19, enrolled during active disease. Sequencing was performed on peripheral blood. CDR3 amino acids: CASSRDTYNEQFF. The DNA for the CDR3 is TGCGCCAGCAGTCGGGACACGTACAATGAGCAGTTCTTC.